These T cell receptor beta chains were read from a single sample in a study of cytomegalovirus exposure and HLA in healthy donors. Using immunoSEQ multiplex PCR, the repertoire was profiled, and TCRdb retains in-frame clones only, with some absent. The sample shows some 99,000 clones, around 74% of them seen only once. Sequencing input: PBMCs. The source of these receptors is a male donor in good health and CMV-seronegative. CDR3s include the opening cysteine and the closing phenylalanine or tryptophan.

cdr3_aa | v_call
CASSSRGGELFF | TRBV9
CARSPPGLPGDTQYF | TRBV5-3
CASSLDRGSLDTQYF | TRBV13
CASSISRLAGGSYNEQFF | TRBV19
CASTRQGLTQYF | TRBV7-9
CASSPTESNQPQHF | TRBV27
CASNEGRQGVYEQYF | TRBV28
CASSFWLGLARAGEQYF | TRBV5-6
CASNPSGRMDTGELFF | TRBV27
CASSIGTGWETQYF | TRBV19
CASSLGTGQGVNEKLFF | TRBV5-1
CASSRLSFGYEQYF | TRBV7-9
CASSQGTSGLYEQYF | TRBV4-3
CASRIRDSEKLFF | TRBV27
CASSEYEETQYF | TRBV10-2
CASSIGGQGPYEQYF | TRBV7-8
CASSNPGQSGTEAFF | TRBV5-4
CASSPQGATNEKLFF | TRBV7-6
CASSGTSVNNEQFF | TRBV9
CASSLLIGAEGSQETQYF | TRBV28
CASSVGRQAGEKLFF | TRBV9
CASSLSRAVEQFF | TRBV27
CASSKNRGSETQYF | TRBV7-8
CASSQRGTIQETQYF | TRBV7-7
CASSQQSDTQYF | TRBV4-3
CASSYLEDTEAFF | TRBV6-6
CASSQIGGNQPQHF | TRBV4-2
CASRKTSDRTGELFF | TRBV5-8
CASSYTGQGKADTGELFF | TRBV5-1
CASSLVQGSEAFF | TRBV5-1
CASSQGLVNNEQFF | TRBV4-3
CASSVATGLGSYNEQFF | TRBV9
CASSPGTATYEQYF | TRBV7-8
CASSLGQGNIQYF | TRBV6-5
CASSESNRVGGYTF | TRBV6-1
CASSADRVASWVDTGELFF | TRBV9
CASRSRDRGYEQYF | TRBV2
CASSLALQNYEQYF | TRBV5-1
CASKAGFNTEAFF | TRBV19
CASSFGGDTEAFF | TRBV27
CASRDSDREWTEAFF | TRBV6-1
CASSVGDSLESGFNEQYF | TRBV9
CASSPAGGQPQHF | TRBV11-2
CASTPPDRVNYEQYF | TRBV30
CASSPGHRDDYGYTF | TRBV4-3
CASGTGGNQPQHF | TRBV10-2
CASSENTANYGYTF | TRBV2
CASSAHHEQYF | TRBV19
CAPIHESSGGNQPQHF | TRBV9
CASSPGSGRENEQFF | TRBV27
CASGLNRGEAFF | TRBV5-4
CASRPGLSSYEQYF | TRBV27
CASSLDRSRTYEQYF | TRBV5-1